A selection of T cell receptor beta chains follows, all from one sample in a study of blood T cell repertoires in COVID-19. Assay: immunoSEQ multiplex PCR; the TCRdb copy retains only in-frame clones and omits some. The profile shows approximately 68,000 clones, approximately 90% of them singletons. Sequences were obtained from peripheral blood. All receptors come from a man aged 70 or older with active or convalescent COVID-19. Both conserved end residues are part of each CDR3. The order of the fields is J gene, D gene, V gene, clone size, CDR3 protein, CDR3 DNA. D genes are given only for firm matches. Clone size is not always given. Where it is, it says once, few, many or a class for expanded clones.

TRBJ2-1,TRBD2,TRBV5-1,-,CASSFGLAGGISSYNEQFF,TGCGCCAGCAGCTTCGGACTAGCGGGAGGGATTAGCTCCTACAATGAGCAGTTCTTC
TRBJ2-7,-,TRBV2,-,CASSERTVWGQYF,TGTGCCAGCAGTGAGAGGACAGTTTGGGGGCAGTACTTC
TRBJ1-3,-,TRBV6-5,-,CASKGQLNSGNTIYF,TGTGCCAGCAAAGGACAGCTCAACTCTGGAAACACCATATATTTT
TRBJ2-5,TRBD2,TRBV10-3,-,CAIRAAGGQETQYF,TGTGCCATCAGAGCAGCGGGGGGGCAAGAGACCCAGTACTTC
TRBJ1-4,-,TRBV7-9,medium-sized,CASSLADTSNEKLFF,TGTGCCAGCAGCTTAGCCGACACCTCTAATGAAAAACTGTTTTTT
TRBJ2-7,-,TRBV4-1,-,CASSQEGVLDKQYF,TGCGCCAGCAGCCAAGAAGGAGTGTTGGATAAGCAGTACTTC
TRBJ1-2,-,TRBV12-3/TRBV12-4,-,CASSPHGNYGYTF,TGTGCCAGCAGTCCGCACGGGAACTATGGCTACACCTTC
TRBJ1-1,TRBD1,TRBV6-2/TRBV6-3,-,CASSYRGDSEAFF,TGTGCCAGCAGTTACCGCGGGGACAGTGAAGCTTTCTTT
TRBJ2-1,TRBD2,TRBV5-6,-,CASSLWGTSVRGQFF,TGTGCCAGCAGCTTGTGGGGGACTAGCGTCCGGGGGCAGTTCTTC
TRBJ2-1,TRBD2,TRBV6-2/TRBV6-3,-,CASSYSGDGSGGENEQFF,TGTGCCAGCAGTTACTCTGGGGATGGGAGCGGGGGTGAAAATGAGCAGTTCTTC
TRBJ1-4,TRBD1,TRBV4-1,-,CASSQPYRGSNEKLFF,TGCGCCAGCAGCCAACCCTACAGGGGCTCGAATGAAAAACTGTTTTTT
TRBJ2-7,TRBD1,TRBV19,few,CASSRDSTYEQYF,TGTGCCAGTAGTAGGGACAGTACCTACGAGCAGTACTTC
TRBJ2-7,-,TRBV19,-,CASSIGGNSYEQYF,TGTGCCAGTAGTATAGGAGGAAATTCCTACGAGCAGTACTTC
TRBJ2-7,TRBD2,TRBV6-5,-,CASSSPSGRSNEQYF,TGTGCCAGCAGTTCCCCTAGCGGGAGAAGCAACGAGCAGTACTTC
TRBJ2-7,TRBD1,TRBV5-1,few,CASSLTGGQYEQYF,TGCGCCAGCAGCTTGACAGGGGGCCAGTACGAGCAGTACTTC
TRBJ2-7,-,TRBV15,-,CATSRVAGSGGDYEQYF,TGTGCCACCAGCAGAGTGGCGGGGAGCGGCGGGGATTACGAGCAGTACTTC
TRBJ1-2,-,TRBV7-6,-,CAGPKQGYGYTF,TGTGCCGGACCAAAACAGGGATATGGCTACACCTTC
TRBJ2-1,TRBD2,TRBV5-6,-,CASSLAGAGGPDNEQFF,TGTGCCAGCAGCTTGGCCGGAGCGGGAGGGCCGGACAATGAGCAGTTCTTC
TRBJ2-3,-,TRBV6-2/TRBV6-3,-,CASSSQRGTTDTQYF,TGTGCCAGCAGTTCCCAGAGGGGGACCACAGATACGCAGTATTTT
TRBJ2-3,-,TRBV25-1,-,CASSDHSLAAHLTDTQYF,TGTGCCAGCAGTGATCATTCCCTAGCAGCCCACCTCACAGATACGCAGTATTTT
TRBJ2-5,-,TRBV29-1,-,CSVENVLGSVTQETQYF,TGCAGCGTTGAAAACGTTCTTGGGAGTGTCACCCAAGAGACCCAGTACTTC
TRBJ2-5,-,TRBV27,-,CASSFSRDGTQYF,TGTGCCAGCAGTTTTAGCAGGGATGGGACCCAGTACTTC
TRBJ2-1,TRBD2,TRBV18,-,CASSPSLAGGGEQFF,TGTGCCAGCTCACCATCGCTAGCGGGGGGCGGGGAGCAGTTCTTC
TRBJ1-1,-,TRBV6-2/TRBV6-3,-,CASSNSRGMTEAFF,TGTGCCAGCAGTAACTCCAGGGGAATGACTGAAGCTTTCTTT